The 17 T cell receptor beta chains below come from one sample, sequenced in a study of blood T cell repertoires in COVID-19. TCRdb's table, derived via immunoSEQ multiplex PCR, lists solely in-frame clones and lacks some. The repertoire holds approximately 130,000 clones, with more than 75% as singletons. Sequenced input: peripheral blood. Receptors were obtained from a woman aged 45-59 years who had recovered from COVID-19.

J is TRBJ1-4 and V is TRBV3-1 (or the pseudogene TRBV3-2), with 10 bases fitting TRBD1. The V and J ends lost 1 base and 7 bases, in that order; junction bases with no gene match: 3. CDR3 length: 15 amino acids. In germline, CDR1 is LGHDT, CDR2 YNNKEL (reference sequence). In DNA, the CDR3 is TGTGCCAGCAGCCAAGGCAGGACAGGGGGTGAAAAACTGTTTTTT. This codes for CASSQGRTGGEKLFF.

The chain carries TRBV28 and TRBJ2-1, with 8 bases that match TRBD2. Per germline, CDR1 MDHEN and CDR2 SYDVKM. Trimming took 6 bases from V and 14 from J; bases not matched to a gene: 9. The CDR3 contains 12 residues. Written as DNA, the CDR3 is TGTGCCAGCAGCGACCCCGGGACTAGTGAGTTCTTC. It yields the protein CASSDPGTSEFF.

In its sample, this clone was seen a few times. The V call is TRBV5-6, the J call TRBJ1-2; perhaps TRBD1 as D (6 bases). Germline V gives CDR1 SGHDT, CDR2 YYEEEE. CDR3 length: 12 residues. V was trimmed by 5 bases and J by 5 bases, leaving 10 bases between them. This CDR3 reads CASSVDRYGYTF. The DNA for the CDR3 is TGTGCCAGCAGTGTAGACAGGTATGGCTACACCTTC.

The chain recombines TRBV6-2 or TRBV6-3 with TRBJ1-5; 10 bases agree with TRBD1. The CDR3 runs to 17 residues. The trim removed 6 bases at V and 5 bases at J, leaving 13 bases unmatched. The V gene's germline CDR1 is MNHEY and CDR2 SVGEGT. The CDR3 nucleotides are TGTGCCAGCAGCGAGGCCGGGACAGGGGCCCTTTATCAGCCCCAGCATTTT. Its protein is CASSEAGTGALYQPQHF.

The gene calls are TRBV5-1 and TRBJ1-3; 9 bases are shared with TRBD1. The junction had 9 bases not matched to a gene; V was cut back by 4 bases and J by 7 bases. The CDR3 sequence is 15 residues long. Germline CDR1 SGHRS, CDR2 YFSETQ. The CDR3 sequence is CASSASGQGSNTIYF. As DNA, the CDR3 is TGCGCCAGCAGCGCGTCGGGACAGGGTAGTAACACCATATATTTT.

The chain recombines TRBV6-2 or TRBV6-3 with TRBJ1-5; D is unclear. Germline CDR1 reads MNHEY; CDR2 reads SVGEGT. CDR3 length: 14 amino acids. With 2 bases removed from V and 4 bases from J, the gap between germline ends came to 9 bases. The CDR3 region is CASSYGGFNQPQHF. CDR3 nucleotide sequence: TGTGCCAGCAGTTACGGCGGGTTTAATCAGCCCCAGCATTTT.

The chain couples TRBV24-1 to TRBJ2-1; 7 bases map to TRBD2. This CDR3 is built from 16 residues. Looked up from germline, CDR1 is KGHDR and CDR2 is SFDVKD. J was trimmed by 0 bases and V by 0 bases; bases with no gene match: 1. The CDR3 DNA reads as TGTGCCACCAGTGATTTGGGCGGGGGCTCCTACAATGAGCAGTTCTTC. This translates into CATSDLGGGSYNEQFF.

The chain combines TRBV28 with TRBJ1-6; the D is unclear. Germline assignment: CDR1 MDHEN and CDR2 SYDVKM. The CDR3 spans 13 residues. V lost 0 bases to trimming and J lost 14 bases, with 11 bases between them. The CDR3 nucleotides are TGTGCCAGCAGTTTATGGTTCGCAGAATCCCTCCACTTT. Amino acid sequence: CASSLWFAESLHF.

The gene calls are TRBV29-1 and TRBJ2-7; a possible D gene is TRBD2 (6 bases). V lost 5 bases to trimming and J lost 5 bases, with 19 bases between them. CDR1 SQVTM and CDR2 ANQGSEA come from the germline V gene. CDR3 length: 14 residues. CDR3 coding DNA: TGCAGCGTTTTTACGGGCGGGACTTCCGACGAGCAGTACTTC. It yields the protein CSVFTGGTSDEQYF.

This chain uses TRBV2 with TRBJ1-5; 10 nucleotides agree with TRBD1. The germline V gene encodes CDR1 SNHLY and CDR2 FYNNEI. The V segment lost 6 bases and the J segment 5 bases; nucleotides outside the gene matches: 7. CDR3 size: 15 residues. The CDR3 is CASRDRGVTYQPQHF. CDR3 DNA: TGTGCCAGCAGGGACAGGGGGGTTACCTATCAGCCCCAGCATTTT. Looking up the rest from reference TRBV2 and TRBJ1-5 gives the full variable domain: EPEVTQTPSHQVTQMGQEVILRCVPISNHLYFYWYRQILGQKVEFLVSFYNNEISEKSEIFDDQFSVERPDGSNFTLKIRSTKLEDSAMYFCASRDRGVTYQPQHFGDGTRLSIL.

The V and J genes are TRBV19 and TRBJ1-6; 8 bases are shared with TRBD1. Trimming took 7 bases from V and 7 from J; bases not matched to a gene: 6. Germline CDR1 and CDR2: LNHDA and SQIVND (reference sequence). The CDR3 has 14 amino acids. CDR3 bases: TGTGCCAGTACCTTGACAGGGGTGAATTCACCCCTCCACTTT. Its translation is CASTLTGVNSPLHF.

The chain is built from TRBV11-2 and TRBJ2-3; weak D call: TRBD1 (6 bases). With 4 bases removed from V and 7 bases from J, the gap between germline ends came to 15 bases. The CDR3 length is 14 residues. Germline V CDR1 and CDR2: SGHAT, FQNNGV. CDR3 sequence reads: CASSSGAASYTQYF. CDR3 coding DNA: TGTGCCAGCAGCTCAGGGGCCGCCTCGTATACGCAGTATTTT.

This clone was detected once. The V and J genes are TRBV4-1 and TRBJ2-3; TRBD2 matches 15 bases. CDR1 and CDR2 (germline): MGHRA, YSYEKL. With 8 bases clipped from V and 1 base from J, the junction kept 13 bases outside the gene matches. This CDR3 is 19 amino acids long. The CDR3 DNA reads TGCGCCAGCGGACAGACAGGGGGGACTAGCGGGGGGCGCACAGATACGCAGTATTTT. It yields the protein CASGQTGGTSGGRTDTQYF.

In DNA form, the CDR3 reads TGTGCCAGCAAAAAACTAGCGGGAGTTGGAGGTGAGCAGTTCTTC. Translation gives CASKKLAGVGGEQFF. This chain uses TRBV6-5 with TRBJ2-1, with 11 bases lining up with TRBD2. Looked up from germline, CDR1 is MNHEY and CDR2 is SVGAGI. Trimming took 7 bases from V and 9 from J; bases not matched to a gene: 11. The CDR3 has 15 amino acids.

The CDR3 coding sequence is TGTGCCAGCAGCATGGCGGTGGTTACCGGGGAGCTGTTTTTT. The encoded protein is CASSMAVVTGELFF. The chain has TRBV9 and TRBJ2-2; D not resolved. The V end was cut by 4 bases, the J end by 5 bases, with 12 bases between. This CDR3 region has 14 residues. Germline V lookup: CDR1 SGDLS, CDR2 YYNGEE.

V usage is TRBV2 and J usage is TRBJ1-5; maybe TRBD1 (5 bases). This CDR3 has 14 amino acids. The ends were cut back, 4 bases at V and 6 bases at J, with 13 bases in the middle. Germline V CDR1 and CDR2: SNHLY, FYNNEI. The CDR3 sequence: CASSGTGGSQPQHF. The DNA of the CDR3 is TGTGCCAGCAGTGGGACTGGGGGGTCTCAGCCCCAGCATTTT.

The V and J genes are TRBV5-6 and TRBJ1-1, with TRBD1 identical over 9 bases. This CDR3 has 17 amino acids. V lost 4 bases and J lost 2; bases outside the gene matches: 12. From germline, CDR1 is SGHDT and CDR2 YYEEEE. CDR3 residues: CASSPLGQGSLNTEAFF. For the CDR3, the DNA is TGTGCCAGCAGCCCCCTCGGACAGGGGAGTCTAAACACTGAAGCTTTCTTT.